This T cell receptor beta chain was recovered during a study of cytotoxic CD8 clonotypes in ibrutinib-treated CLL. Study as a whole: Outcomes included 25 or so partial and 2 complete responses; after median roughly 69 months, roughly 14 stayed remitted and 12 progressed.

The method was immunoSEQ multiplex PCR; TCRdb's version includes in-frame clones alone and lacks a portion of them. The sample gives tens of thousands of clones, around three fifths of which show up once; roughly 15% is in the top ten. V was shortened by 4 bases and J by 6 bases, with 11 bases between the two germline ends. The CDR3 length is 13 residues. Germline loops: CDR1 SGDLS, CDR2 YYNGEE. General study points: Clonality rose at ibrutinib response and fell back toward baseline at progression.

This clone was counted many times. Its antigen is as yet unknown. This chain connects TRBV9 to TRBJ1-5; D remains ambiguous. The source was PBMCs, collected after 12 months of ibrutinib treatment. This receptor was identified in a human donor with chronic lymphocytic leukemia. The CDR3 here is CASSTDPGQPQHF. For the CDR3, the DNA is TGTGCCAGCAGCACAGACCCGGGTCAGCCCCAGCATTTT.